This T cell receptor beta chain was captured in a study of T cells in Graves' hyperthyroidism and ophthalmopathy. For the study at large: Specimen type is peripheral blood, collected at initial diagnosis prior to any treatment.

RNA transcripts gave rise to amplified TCR beta CDR3 regions. First-round RT-PCR targeting the TCR CDR3 was performed with the HTBI primer set. TCRdb itself ran the multiplex PCR reads through MiXCR, one entry per CDR3 protein. This table holds 350,000 to 400,000 distinct CDR3 sequences, under 15% found once. Study-wide points: Expanded thyroid clonotypes (above 0.001) were mostly also found in blood.

The study defined stable Graves' hyperthyroidism as no ophthalmopathy progression within 18 months. Thyroid ultrasound, orbital computed tomography, clinical symptoms, and serum thyroxine and TRAb underpinned diagnoses. The germline V gene encodes CDR1 LNHDA and CDR2 SQIVND (reference sequence). The CDR3 spans 15 residues. The junction had 9 bases not matched to a gene; V was cut back by 6 bases and J by 8 bases. Details on this clonotype: Its antigen is currently unknown.

Material for sequencing was blood. The rearrangement links TRBV19 to TRBJ2-5; 13 nucleotides line up with TRBD2. The sequence derives from a woman in her twenties or thirties with Graves' hyperthyroidism. CDR3 DNA: TGTGCCAGTAGCAAAGACGGGACTAGCGGGACTACCCAGTACTTC. Translated: CASSKDGTSGTTQYF. The full variable domain, completed using reference TRBV19 and TRBJ2-5, is DGGITQSPKYLFRKEGQNVTLSCEQNLNHDAMYWYRQDPGQGLRLIYYSQIVNDFQKGDIAEGYSVSREKKESFPLTVTSAQKNPTAFYLCASSKDGTSGTTQYFGPGTRLLVL.